Following are 10 T cell receptor beta chains from one sample sequenced in a study of blood T cells in healthy people across ages. The second PCR ran roughly 6 to 12 cycles with a sample-barcoded 5' primer and J-beta primers. TCRdb redid the calling of the 5' RACE reads with MiXCR, one entry per CDR3 protein. Counted here are 700,000 or so distinct CDR3 sequences, about 43% occurring once; the ten biggest clones make up 30%. Material for sequencing was blood. These TCRs come from a man aged 80 or over in good health.

The chain is built from TRBV5-6 and TRBJ2-4, with a tentative D call TRBD1 (6 bases). V lost 0 bases and J 1 base, leaving 8 bases between the germline ends. CDR3 length: 15 residues. Germline V gene sequence: CDR1 SGHDT, CDR2 YYEEEE. CDR3 loop: CASSLEGQAKNIQYF. In DNA form, the CDR3 reads TGTGCCAGCAGCTTGGAAGGACAGGCCAAAAACATTCAGTACTTC.

The chain employs TRBV9 and TRBJ2-1; TRBD2 aligns across 11 bases. J lost 6 bases, V lost 0 bases, and 8 bases had no gene match. The CDR3 covers 17 residues. Germline V gene sequence: CDR1 SGDLS, CDR2 YYNGEE. CDR3 in amino acids: CASSVAATSGMINEQFF. In nucleotides, the CDR3 is TGTGCCAGCAGCGTAGCTGCGACTAGCGGGATGATCAATGAGCAGTTCTTC.

Only a few counts were recorded for this clonotype. The V gene is TRBV28, the J gene TRBJ2-7, with D tentatively TRBD1 (5 bases). The germline V gene has CDR1 MDHEN and CDR2 SYDVKM. The V end was cut by 6 bases, the J end by 0 bases, with 9 bases between. This CDR3 has 13 residues. The CDR3 DNA follows: TGTGCCAGCAGAGACAGCTACTCCTACGAGCAGTACTTC. The encoded protein is CASRDSYSYEQYF.

This CDR3 reads CSVDAAYTDTQYF. The CDR3 bases are TGCAGCGTTGATGCGGCTTACACAGATACGCAGTATTTT. J is TRBJ2-3 and V is TRBV29-1, with D unclear. The CDR3 has 13 residues. V lost 3 bases and J 2 bases, leaving 9 bases between the germline ends. CDR1 is SQVTM, CDR2 ANQGSEA, per germline.

The gene calls are TRBV12-3 or TRBV12-4 and TRBJ2-4; no firm D call. V lost 6 bases and J lost 3, with 12 bases in between. CDR3 length equals 14 residues. The CDR3, as DNA: TGTGCCAGCAGGGGTGGGGTGGTCAAAAACATTCAGTACTTC. Protein product: CASRGGVVKNIQYF.

There are a few counts of this clonotype. The CDR3 region is CASSQTPAYEQYF. DNA for the CDR3: TGCGCCAGCAGCCAGACCCCGGCCTACGAGCAGTACTTC. This chain uses TRBV5-1 with TRBJ2-7; D is uncertain. The V gene lost 4 bases and the J gene lost 2 bases, with 10 bases spanning the gap. Germline CDR1 and CDR2: SGHRS and YFSETQ. CDR3 length: 13 residues.

This clonotype came up many times. The rearrangement joins TRBV20-1 to TRBJ2-7; D may match TRBD1 or TRBD2 (5 bases each). V lost 6 bases, J lost 2 bases, and 14 bases lay in between. Germline loops: CDR1 DFQATT, CDR2 SNEGSKA (reference sequence). The CDR3 has 13 residues. The CDR3 reads CSATGGPAYEQYF. CDR3 coding DNA: TGCAGTGCCACAGGAGGCCCAGCCTACGAGCAGTACTTC.

This clonotype was picked up many times. The V gene is TRBV20-1, the J gene TRBJ2-7, with D tentatively TRBD2 (5 bases). Trimming removed 5 bases from V and 1 base from J, with 24 bases in between. This CDR3 spans 17 amino acids. Germline CDR1 reads DFQATT; CDR2 reads SNEGSKA (reference sequence). The chain's CDR3 is CSAYRPLGSTASYEQYF. In DNA, the CDR3 is TGCAGTGCTTACAGACCCCTAGGGAGTACCGCATCCTACGAGCAGTACTTC.

The J gene is TRBJ2-5, the V gene TRBV7-8, with TRBD1 as a possible D gene (6 bases). Trimming left V 5 bases short and J 0 bases short, with 13 bases between. The length of the CDR3 is 15 residues. CDR1 and CDR2 (germline): SGHVS, FQNEAQ. CDR3 sequence: CASSPKGQYQETQYF. CDR3 sequence (DNA): TGTGCCAGCAGCCCAAAAGGACAGTACCAAGAGACCCAGTACTTC. Based on the CDR3 plus reference TRBV7-8 and TRBJ2-5, the full variable domain is GAGVSQSPRYKVAKRGQDVALRCDPISGHVSLFWYQQALGQGPEFLTYFQNEAQLDKSGLPSDRFFAERPEGSVSTLKIQRTQQEDSAVYLCASSPKGQYQETQYFGPGTRLLVL.

This clonotype was recorded only once. Its ends do not fully match the called genes, so a read error is possible. J is TRBJ1-2 and V is TRBV10-3, with TRBD1 identical over 8 bases. Germline CDR1 reads ENHRY; CDR2 reads SYGVKD. The CDR3 loop spans 15 amino acids. DNA of the CDR3: TGTGCCATCAGCAGTCCTGGGACAGGATCCTATGGCAACACCTTC. Translation gives CAISSPGTGSYGNTF.